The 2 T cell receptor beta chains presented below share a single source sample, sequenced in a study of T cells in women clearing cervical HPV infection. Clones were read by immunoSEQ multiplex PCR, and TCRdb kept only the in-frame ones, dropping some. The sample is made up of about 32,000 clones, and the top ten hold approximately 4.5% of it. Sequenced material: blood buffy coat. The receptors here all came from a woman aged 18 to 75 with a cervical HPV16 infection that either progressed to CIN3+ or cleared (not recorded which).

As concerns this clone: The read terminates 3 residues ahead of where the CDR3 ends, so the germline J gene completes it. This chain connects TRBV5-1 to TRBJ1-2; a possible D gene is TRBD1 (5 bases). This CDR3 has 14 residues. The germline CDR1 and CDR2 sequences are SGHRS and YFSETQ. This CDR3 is CASTQLATMGDYTF. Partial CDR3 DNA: TGCGCCAGCACCCAACTAGCGACGATGGGGGAC.

The sequenced part of the CDR3 DNA is TGTGCCAGCAGCTTGATTGGGACAGGGGGCGCAGATACG. Translation: CASSLIGTGGADT. The full-length CDR3 reads as CASSLIGTGGADTQYF. The chain carries TRBV7-3 and TRBJ2-3, with TRBD1 matching over 12 bases. The read falls 3 residues short of the CDR3 end, and the missing part is taken from the germline J gene. Germline V gene sequence: CDR1 SGHTA, CDR2 FQGTGA. This CDR3 contains 16 residues. J was trimmed by 4 bases and V by 3 bases; bases with no gene match: 5.